This TCR beta chain was identified in a study of blood T cell repertoires in COVID-19. Study information: Collection of acute and convalescent COVID-19 samples took place in the United States, Italy and Spain. In each case, the material was cDNA or gDNA derived from T cells, B-cell-depleted T cells, or PBMCs.

This clone was recorded once. This specimen includes other DNA sequences encoding the same CDR3. Authors' data handling: Using reference gene primer amplification, nucleated cell counts were estimated. Method: immunoSEQ multiplex PCR; TCRdb's copy keeps in-frame clones and lacks some. V and J calls and clone size follow that table, whereas D and trimming were derived from the DNA. The sample lists 240,000 or so clones, 82% occurring once. V was pared by 0 bases and J by 1 base, with 9 bases between. The germline V gene encodes CDR1 SGDLS and CDR2 YYNGEE. The CDR3 is made up of 15 amino acids. Sequenced sample: peripheral blood. The receptor's source is a woman in her fifties or sixties with active or convalescent COVID-19. This chain joins TRBV9 and TRBJ2-3; weak D call: TRBD1 (6 bases). CDR3 nucleotide sequence: TGTGCCAGCAGCGTAGTTCCAGGGGGCACAGATACGCAGTATTTT. Residues: CASSVVPGGTDTQYF. Full variable domain (remainder filled in from reference TRBV9 and TRBJ2-3): DSGVTQTPKHLITATGQRVTLRCSPRSGDLSVYWYQQSLDQGLQFLIQYYNGEERAKGNILERFSAQQFPDLHSELNLSSLELGDSALYFCASSVVPGGTDTQYFGPGTRLTVL.